Sequencing of this T cell receptor beta chain was carried out in a study of graft-versus-host responses after intestinal transplantation. Across the study: Multivisceral, liver-intestinal, or isolated intestinal transplants were performed in recipients. Each patient got anti-thymocyte globulin induction, then tacrolimus and steroids for around three years.

Concerning this clone: The antigen is unknown.

Sequenced by immunoSEQ multiplex PCR; TCRdb stores in-frame clones only, minus some. The table has around 15,000 clones, around 90% seen once. This CDR3 comprises 12 residues. The V end was cut by 3 bases, the J end by 3 bases, with 8 bases between. Germline V CDR1 and CDR2: SQVTM, ANQGSEA. Regarding the study as a whole: The marrow of recipients harbored GvH clones, and ileum or blood showed some of them first. Circulating GvH clones peaking coincided with falling HvG clones soon after transplant.

The TCR originated in a human patient who received an intestinal transplant, so some T cells may come from the graft donor. The source material was PBMCs, sampled approximately 110 days after intestinal transplant. This chain connects TRBV29-1 to TRBJ1-2; perhaps TRBD1 as D (5 bases). CDR3 in amino acids: CSVEGRDYGYTF. The DNA for the CDR3 is TGCAGCGTTGAGGGCAGGGACTATGGCTACACCTTC.